A selection of T cell receptor beta chains follows, all from one sample in a study of post-analysis software for immune sequencing data. MiXCR was run by TCRdb on the PCR reads, yielding one entry per CDR3 protein. The table has some 700,000 distinct CDR3 sequences, approximately 59% seen once. Input material: blood. These receptors were taken from a girl aged 2-10 years with multiple sclerosis. Both conserved end residues are part of each CDR3. A D gene is named only where the DNA matches it firmly. Expanded clones get a size class; other rows say once, few or many, or leave the size out.

clone size	V gene	J gene	D gene	CDR3 length	CDR3 protein	CDR3 DNA
.	TRBV29-1	TRBJ2-5	TRBD1	13	CSVRTGNGETQYF	TGCAGCGTCCGGACAGGGAATGGGGAGACCCAGTACTTC
.	TRBV24-1	TRBJ2-1	.	13	CATSDMDSNEQFF	TGTGCCACCAGTGACATGGACAGCAATGAGCAGTTCTTC
.	TRBV29-1	TRBJ2-7	.	11	CSVVASREQYF	TGCAGCGTTGTGGCCTCGAGGGAGCAGTACTTC
few	TRBV12-3/TRBV12-4	TRBJ2-3	.	15	CASSPAGAPGYTQYF	TGTGCCAGCAGCCCCGCGGGGGCCCCCGGATATACGCAGTATTTT
.	TRBV5-1	TRBJ1-2	.	12	CASSPGVYGYTF	TGCGCCAGCAGCCCCGGGGTCTATGGCTACACCTTC
.	TRBV25-1	TRBJ2-5	.	15	CASSEPGRQAETQYF	TGTGCCAGCAGTGAACCTGGACGTCAGGCAGAGACCCAGTACTTC
.	TRBV20-1	TRBJ2-3	.	15	CSARGSRGGLATQYF	TGCAGTGCTAGAGGCAGTAGGGGGGGCCTGGCTACGCAGTATTTT
.	TRBV7-2	TRBJ1-2	.	13	CASSSDRMDGYTF	TGTGCCAGCAGCTCGGACCGGATGGATGGCTACACCTTC
.	TRBV7-2	TRBJ2-5	.	13	CASSPPPWETQYF	TGTGCCAGCAGCCCCCCCCCGTGGGAGACCCAGTACTTC
once	TRBV30	TRBJ2-1	.	13	CAWSVGLRGEQFF	TGTGCCTGGAGTGTAGGTCTGCGCGGTGAGCAGTTCTTC
few	TRBV20-1	TRBJ2-1	TRBD2	16	CSAGPSGGASYNEQFF	TGCAGTGCTGGACCTAGCGGGGGGGCTTCCTACAATGAGCAGTTCTTC
.	TRBV20-1	TRBJ2-1	.	10	CSAMANEQFF	TGCAGTGCTATGGCAAATGAGCAGTTCTTC
few	TRBV27	TRBJ2-7	.	13	CASSFGITYEQYF	TGTGCCAGCAGTTTTGGCATAACCTACGAGCAGTACTTC
few	TRBV5-1	TRBJ2-5	TRBD2	14	CASSSGRADETQYF	TGCGCCAGCAGCTCCGGGAGGGCCGACGAGACCCAGTACTTC
.	TRBV20-1	TRBJ2-4	TRBD2	17	CSAPLAGRVLAKNIQYF	TGCAGTGCACCCCTAGCGGGGAGGGTGCTAGCCAAAAACATTCAGTACTTC
.	TRBV6-1	TRBJ1-6	.	15	CASSRLYGYNSPLHF	TGTGCCAGCAGTCGCCTCTACGGCTATAATTCACCCCTCCACTTT
.	TRBV28	TRBJ1-1	.	16	CASSPTRGRVNTEAFF	TGTGCCAGCAGCCCCACAAGGGGGAGGGTGAACACTGAAGCTTTCTTT
.	TRBV10-3	TRBJ2-3	TRBD2	15	CAISEWAGRADTQYF	TGTGCCATCAGTGAGTGGGCAGGGAGGGCAGATACGCAGTATTTT
.	TRBV10-3	TRBJ2-5	.	12	CAISAGPETQYF	TGTGCCATCAGCGCCGGACCGGAGACCCAGTACTTC
few	TRBV7-2	TRBJ1-2	.	13	CASSARTAGGYTF	TGTGCCAGCAGCGCCAGGACGGCGGGTGGCTACACCTTC
.	TRBV4-1	TRBJ2-1	TRBD2	17	CASSQQPISGIYNEQFF	TGCGCCAGCAGCCAACAACCCATTAGCGGGATTTACAATGAGCAGTTCTTC
.	TRBV28	TRBJ2-1	.	14	CASSPPGNYNEQFF	TGTGCCAGCAGTCCCCCGGGGAACTACAATGAGCAGTTCTTC